These T cell receptor beta chains were read from a single sample in a study of tumor-infiltrating lymphocytes in oesophageal squamous cell carcinoma. TCRdb itself ran the PCR reads through MiXCR, one entry per CDR3 protein. The sample lists roughly 10,000 distinct CDR3 sequences, 55% to 75% occurring once. What was sequenced was esophageal tumor tissue. The receptors were sampled from a female donor with esophageal squamous cell carcinoma. The CDR3 runs from the conserved cysteine through the conserved F or W. The order of the fields is D gene, clone size, CDR3 length, J gene, V gene, CDR3 protein, CDR3 DNA. D genes are given only for firm matches. Not all rows give a size; the values are once, few, many and, for expanded clones, a class.

>TRBD2|.|12|TRBJ2-7|TRBV6-1
CASRMRGDEQYF
TGTGCCAGCAGGATGCGGGGGGACGAGCAGTACTTC
>TRBD2|.|16|TRBJ2-3|TRBV6-1
CASSSRTSGATDTQYF
TGTGCCAGCAGTTCCAGGACTAGCGGGGCCACAGATACGCAGTATTTT
>TRBD2|once|15|TRBJ2-1|TRBV7-2
CASSRSGSSYNEQFF
TGTGCCAGCAGCCGGAGCGGGAGCTCCTACAATGAGCAGTTCTTC
>.|few|12|TRBJ2-5|TRBV7-2
CASSLDRETQYF
TGTGCCAGCAGCTTAGATCGGGAGACCCAGTACTTC
>.|.|11|TRBJ2-4|TRBV6-2/TRBV6-3
CASSALIEQYF
TGTGCCAGCAGTGCACTAATTGAGCAGTACTTC
>.|.|12|TRBJ2-7|TRBV12-3/TRBV12-4
CASSLWLREQYF
TGTGCCAGCAGTTTGTGGTTAAGGGAGCAGTACTTC
>TRBD1|few|15|TRBJ2-1|TRBV7-8
CASRVGQGAWNEQFF
TGTGCCAGCAGGGTGGGGCAGGGGGCATGGAATGAGCAGTTCTTC
>.|few|15|TRBJ2-5|TRBV7-9
CASSLGQIRKETQYF
TGTGCCAGCAGCTTAGGACAAATAAGGAAAGAGACCCAGTACTTC
>.|once|13|TRBJ2-1|TRBV7-9
CASSLNVAYEQFF
TGTGCCAGCAGCTTAAATGTGGCCTACGAGCAGTTCTTC
>.|.|16|TRBJ2-3|TRBV7-9
CASSPIGRGLRDTQYF
TGTGCCAGCAGCCCCATTGGTCGGGGGCTGAGAGATACGCAGTATTTT
>.|.|17|TRBJ2-1|TRBV11-2
CASSRKAAQGEYNEQFF
TGTGCCAGCAGCCGAAAGGCGGCACAGGGCGAGTACAATGAGCAGTTCTTC
>.|.|15|TRBJ2-5|TRBV28
CASSAMGGSLETQYF
TGTGCCAGCAGTGCTATGGGGGGATCTTTGGAGACCCAGTACTTC
>TRBD2|.|15|TRBJ2-3|TRBV7-8
CASSFLAGVFDTQYF
TGTGCCAGCAGCTTCCTAGCGGGGGTCTTCGATACGCAGTATTTT
>TRBD2|.|17|TRBJ2-3|TRBV7-3
CASSSLTSGSRTDTQYF
TGTGCCAGCAGCTCCCTGACTAGCGGGAGTAGGACAGATACGCAGTATTTT
>.|.|9|TRBJ1-2|TRBV19
CASGRGYTF
TGTGCCAGTGGACGTGGCTACACCTTC
>.|.|11|TRBJ2-7|TRBV6-1
CASSVNYEQYF
TGTGCCAGCAGCGTGAACTACGAGCAGTACTTC
>.|medium-sized|14|TRBJ2-5|TRBV11-1
CASSPGLLQETQYF
TGTGCCAGCAGCCCGGGGCTATTACAAGAGACCCAGTACTTC
>TRBD2|many|14|TRBJ2-5|TRBV7-9
CASRKTSAQETQYF
TGTGCCAGCAGGAAAACTAGCGCTCAAGAGACCCAGTACTTC
>.|few|14|TRBJ2-7|TRBV12-3/TRBV12-4
CASSLGTLSYEQYF
TGTGCCAGCAGTTTAGGGACTCTTTCCTACGAGCAGTACTTC
>.|.|12|TRBJ1-2|TRBV7-9
CASSFSTEGYTF
TGTGCCAGCAGCTTTAGTACAGAGGGCTACACCTTC
>.|.|12|TRBJ1-5|TRBV6-6
CASTETWDLQHF
TGTGCCAGCACCGAAACTTGGGATCTCCAGCATTTT
>TRBD2|.|17|TRBJ2-1|TRBV7-1
CASSSGLAGGPFDEQFF
TGTGCCAGCAGCTCCGGACTAGCGGGAGGCCCTTTCGATGAGCAGTTCTTC
>.|.|15|TRBJ2-1|TRBV7-3
CASSSTPGTYNEQFF
TGTGCCAGCAGCTCGACGCCAGGGACCTACAATGAGCAGTTCTTC
>.|few|12|TRBJ2-5|TRBV7-3
CASSLGTGELYF
TGTGCCAGCAGCTTGGGCACCGGGGAGCTGTACTTC
>.|.|12|TRBJ1-5|TRBV27
CASSFWGGPQHF
TGTGCCAGCAGTTTTTGGGGGGGGCCCCAGCATTTT
>TRBD1|medium-sized|13|TRBJ1-2|TRBV5-1
CASSPGDRYGYTF
TGCGCCAGCAGCCCCGGGGACAGGTATGGCTACACCTTC
>TRBD2|.|16|TRBJ2-1|TRBV24-1
CATSGGWASGINEQFF
TGTGCCACCAGTGGGGGTTGGGCTAGCGGGATCAATGAGCAGTTCTTC
>.|few|18|TRBJ1-5|TRBV7-6
CASSLEGGLGAVDQPQHF
TGTGCCAGCAGCTTAGAGGGGGGTTTGGGGGCCGTCGATCAGCCCCAGCATTTT
>.|.|14|TRBJ2-2|TRBV7-3
CASSSGQDTGELFF
TGTGCCAGCAGCTCCGGACAAGACACCGGGGAGCTGTTTTTT
>TRBD2|.|17|TRBJ2-1|TRBV7-2
CASSLGAGGRHHNEQFF
TGTGCCAGCAGCTTAGGAGCGGGAGGGCGCCATCACAATGAGCAGTTCTTC
>TRBD1|.|14|TRBJ2-1|TRBV20-1
CSASSTGWDDEQFF
TGCAGTGCCTCCTCGACAGGGTGGGACGATGAGCAGTTCTTC
>.|.|16|TRBJ2-7|TRBV7-8
CASSLSGAGLSYEQYF
TGTGCCAGCAGCCTGTCCGGGGCAGGCCTCTCCTACGAGCAGTACTTC
>.|once|14|TRBJ2-1|TRBV6-1
CASTGGTAYNEQFF
TGTGCCAGCACCGGTGGGACGGCATACAATGAGCAGTTCTTC
>TRBD2|once|14|TRBJ2-7|TRBV12-3/TRBV12-4
CASSYSGSGYEQYF
TGTGCCAGCAGTTATAGCGGGAGCGGCTACGAGCAGTACTTC
>.|.|16|TRBJ1-3|TRBV10-3
CAITQGQINSGNTIYF
TGTGCCATCACCCAGGGGCAGATAAACTCTGGAAACACCATATATTTT
>.|.|13|TRBJ2-5|TRBV11-2
CASSLGIQETQYF
TGTGCCAGCAGCTTAGGAATCCAAGAGACCCAGTACTTC
>.|.|13|TRBJ2-7|TRBV11-3
CASSSGPTYEQYF
TGTGCCAGCAGCTCGGGGCCCACCTACGAGCAGTACTTC
>.|few|15|TRBJ2-5|TRBV7-6
CASSLGGPKGETQYF
TGTGCCAGCAGCTTAGGAGGACCAAAGGGGGAGACCCAGTACTTC
>TRBD1|.|15|TRBJ2-7|TRBV7-3
CASSAGQGAISEQYF
TGTGCCAGCAGCGCCGGACAGGGGGCGATCTCTGAGCAGTACTTC
>.|.|14|TRBJ1-1|TRBV7-4
CASSEKTVNTEAFF
TGTGCCAGCAGCGAAAAGACAGTGAACACTGAAGCTTTCTTT
>.|.|15|TRBJ2-1|TRBV7-3
CASSLYSGEGNEQFF
TGTGCCAGCAGCTTATATTCGGGAGAAGGGAATGAGCAGTTCTTC
>TRBD2|.|15|TRBJ2-7|TRBV7-3
CASSREGSGGYEQYF
TGTGCCAGCAGCCGGGAGGGTAGCGGGGGGTACGAGCAGTACTTC
>.|.|15|TRBJ2-6|TRBV6-2/TRBV6-3
CASSYVGVGANVLTF
TGTGCCAGCAGTTACGTCGGGGTTGGGGCCAACGTCCTGACTTTC
>TRBD1|.|12|TRBJ2-5|TRBV7-7
CATGDRQETQYF
TGTGCTACCGGGGACAGACAAGAGACCCAGTACTTC
>TRBD1|medium-sized|15|TRBJ2-1|TRBV28
CASSQDRAVYNEQFF
TGTGCCAGCAGCCAGGACAGGGCAGTTTACAATGAGCAGTTCTTC
>TRBD2|.|13|TRBJ2-1|TRBV6-6
CASWKGLLYEQFF
TGTGCCAGCTGGAAGGGACTACTCTACGAGCAGTTCTTC
>.|.|12|TRBJ2-1|TRBV28
CASSSSSDEQFF
TGTGCCAGCAGTTCCTCTAGCGATGAGCAGTTCTTC
>TRBD1|.|16|TRBJ2-7|TRBV7-2
CASSLVAGGAGYEQYF
TGTGCCAGCAGCTTAGTGGCAGGGGGCGCTGGGTACGAGCAGTACTTC
>.|.|12|TRBJ2-5|TRBV5-1
CASSLAGNEQYF
TGCGCCAGCAGCTTGGCCGGCAATGAGCAGTACTTC
>.|.|18|TRBJ2-2|TRBV28
CASSEFTQTGGVVGELFF
TGTGCCAGCAGTGAATTTACCCAGACAGGAGGTGTTGTCGGGGAGCTGTTTTTT
>TRBD2|.|15|TRBJ2-3|TRBV7-2
CASSRLAGGSDTQYF
TGTGCCAGCAGCCGACTAGCGGGAGGTTCAGATACGCAGTATTTT
>TRBD2|.|16|TRBJ2-1|TRBV7-6
CASSSEGTILYNEQFF
TGTGCCAGCAGCTCCGAGGGGACTATCCTCTACAATGAGCAGTTCTTC
>.|few|12|TRBJ2-1|TRBV7-6
CASSFYRNEQFF
TGTGCCAGCAGCTTCTATCGCAATGAGCAGTTCTTC
>TRBD2|.|11|TRBJ2-7|TRBV12-3/TRBV12-4
CASSTSLEQYF
TGTGCGTCATCGACTAGCCTAGAGCAGTACTTC
>.|.|15|TRBJ2-1|TRBV6-2/TRBV6-3
CASSVERSSSYEQFF
TGTGCCAGCAGTGTAGAGCGATCAAGCTCCTACGAGCAGTTCTTC
>.|once|13|TRBJ2-5|TRBV7-3
CASSPARSETQYF
TGTGCCAGCAGCCCTGCTAGATCCGAGACCCAGTACTTC
>TRBD2|.|17|TRBJ2-7|TRBV7-2
CASSLRVAGGLSYEQYF
TGTGCCAGCAGCTTAAGGGTAGCGGGAGGGCTCTCCTACGAGCAGTACTTC
>TRBD2|.|15|TRBJ2-2|TRBV15
CATSRREGRAGELFF
TGTGCCACCAGTCGGCGGGAGGGCCGCGCCGGGGAGCTGTTTTTT
>.|.|13|TRBJ2-1|TRBV7-3
CASNPGQNRPLHF
TGTGCCAGCAACCCCGGACAGAATCGACCCCTCCACTTC
>.|.|13|TRBJ1-2|TRBV7-2
CASSPHMGYGYTF
TGTGCCAGCAGCCCCCACATGGGCTATGGCTACACCTTC